This is a list of T cell receptor beta chains from one sample in a study of CD8+CD57+ T cells in acquired aplastic anemia. TCRdb redid the calling of the reads with MiXCR, one entry per CDR3 protein. The table has fewer than 250,000 distinct CDR3 sequences, roughly half seen once. Sequenced input: sorted CD4+, CD8+, or CD8+CD57+ T cells (not recorded which) from PBMCs. The receptor set was obtained from a human donor with aplastic anemia. The CDR3 runs from the conserved cysteine through the conserved F or W. D genes are given only for firm matches. Clone size is given for some rows only: seen once, a few or many times, or a class if the clone is expanded.

abundance,d_gene,j_gene,v_gene,CDR3aa,CDR3nt
-,-,TRBJ1-3,TRBV7-9,CASSLGYSSGNTIYF,TGTGCCAGCAGCTTAGGCTACAGCTCTGGAAACACCATATATTTT
many,-,TRBJ2-7,TRBV7-2,CASSFPGSLDEQYF,TGTGCCAGCAGCTTCCCGGGGTCTTTGGACGAGCAGTACTTC
-,-,TRBJ2-7,TRBV14,CASSQFGTSYEQYF,TGTGCCAGCAGCCAATTTGGGACTTCCTACGAGCAGTACTTC
many,-,TRBJ1-2,TRBV5-1,CASSLAGYIDYGYTF,TGCGCCAGCAGCTTGGCGGGTTATATCGACTATGGCTACACCTTC
few,TRBD2,TRBJ2-1,TRBV4-1,CASSHLSGGNNEQFF,TGCGCCAGCAGCCACCTTAGCGGGGGGAACAATGAGCAGTTCTTC
-,-,TRBJ1-5,TRBV7-5,CISVPELRQGVDQPQHF,-
few,TRBD2,TRBJ2-2,TRBV11-2,CASSIRTSPNTGELFF,TGTGCCAGCAGCATTCGGACTAGCCCGAACACCGGGGAGCTGTTTTTT
few,TRBD1,TRBJ2-7,TRBV10-2,CASSAHHWTGKYEQYF,TGCGCCAGCAGTGCGCACCATTGGACAGGGAAATACGAGCAGTACTTC
-,TRBD2,TRBJ2-1,TRBV7-2,CASTQSGSHEQFF,TGTGCCAGCACTCAAAGCGGGAGCCATGAGCAGTTCTTC
-,TRBD2,TRBJ2-3,TRBV2,CASARLAGGTSTDTQYF,TGTGCCAGCGCTCGACTAGCGGGAGGCACTAGCACAGATACGCAGTATTTT
-,-,TRBJ1-4,TRBV7-9,CASSLEMEKGEKLFF,TGTGCCAGCAGCTTGGAGATGGAGAAAGGTGAAAAACTGTTTTTT
-,-,TRBJ1-3,TRBV9,CASSSRPGSGNTIYF,TGTGCCAGCAGCTCCCGACCCGGCTCTGGAAACACCATATATTTT
-,-,TRBJ2-3,TRBV7-2,CASSTVSTDTQYF,TGTGCCAGCAGCACAGTGAGCACAGATACGCAGTATTTT
-,TRBD1,TRBJ1-2,TRBV25-1,CATSGDRVDGYTF,TGTGCCACCTCGGGGGACAGGGTTGATGGCTACACCTTC
-,TRBD2,TRBJ2-3,TRBV6-2/TRBV6-3,CASSYSGLAPDTQYF,TGTGCCAGCAGTTACTCCGGACTAGCCCCAGATACGCAGTATTTT
-,TRBD2,TRBJ2-3,TRBV11-3,CASSKLAASTDTQYF,TGTGCCAGCAGCAAACTAGCGGCTAGCACAGATACGCAGTATTTT
few,TRBD2,TRBJ2-1,TRBV6-6,CASRAARRTSGNNEQFF,TGTGCCAGCAGAGCAGCCCGGCGAACTAGCGGGAACAATGAGCAGTTCTTC
-,TRBD2,TRBJ2-7,TRBV14,CASSRALAGVFYEQYF,TGTGCCAGCAGCCGAGCCCTAGCGGGAGTCTTTTACGAGCAGTACTTC
-,TRBD1,TRBJ2-7,TRBV15,CATSRGGQGGNEQYF,TGTGCCACCAGCAGAGGAGGACAGGGCGGCAACGAGCAGTACTTC
few,TRBD1,TRBJ1-1,TRBV7-6,CASSRQGGTEAFF,TGTGCCAGCAGCCGACAGGGAGGTACTGAAGCTTTCTTT
many,-,TRBJ1-4,TRBV6-6,CASSLDRSYEKLFF,TGTGCCAGCAGTCTCGACAGGTCCTATGAAAAACTGTTTTTT
-,-,TRBJ2-7,TRBV12-3/TRBV12-4,CASSFRVYEQYF,TGTGCCAGCAGTTTTAGGGTTTACGAGCAGTACTTC
many,TRBD2,TRBJ2-1,TRBV20-1,CSAKVAGGSYNEQFF,TGCAGTGCTAAGGTTGCGGGAGGCTCCTACAATGAGCAGTTCTTC
few,-,TRBJ2-7,TRBV7-9,CASSPTRGADGQYF,TGTGCCAGCTCACCCACCCGAGGTGCCGACGGGCAGTACTTC
many,-,TRBJ2-1,TRBV20-1,CSARDRDWYNEQFF,TGCAGTGCTAGAGACCGGGATTGGTACAATGAGCAGTTCTTC
many,TRBD2,TRBJ2-1,TRBV9,CASSVWTSGKSSHEQFF,TGTGCCAGCAGCGTCTGGACTAGCGGGAAGTCGTCTCATGAGCAGTTCTTC
-,TRBD1,TRBJ2-4,TRBV10-3,CAISWTGQRVQYF,TGTGCCATCAGTTGGACAGGGCAGAGGGTTCAGTACTTC
few,TRBD2,TRBJ2-7,TRBV4-1,CASSHPGTSGSYEQYF,TGCGCCAGCAGCCATCCCGGGACTAGCGGGAGCTACGAGCAGTACTTC
-,TRBD1,TRBJ2-7,TRBV4-2,CASSQDQGACEQYF,TGTGCCAGCAGCCAAGATCAGGGGGCGTGCGAGCAGTACTTC
-,TRBD1,TRBJ1-4,TRBV7-2,CASSRDRGYSPNEKLFF,TGTGCCAGCAGCAGAGACAGGGGCTATTCACCTAATGAAAAACTGTTTTTT
-,TRBD2,TRBJ2-7,TRBV7-8,CASSPPGLAGDEQYF,TGTGCCAGCAGCCCACCCGGACTAGCGGGAGACGAGCAGTACTTC
-,TRBD2,TRBJ2-1,TRBV12-3/TRBV12-4,CASSSHSGRDNEQFF,TGTGCCAGCAGTTCCCATAGCGGGAGGGACAATGAGCAGTTCTTC
many,TRBD2,TRBJ2-3,TRBV7-3,CASSSSGGGIDTQYF,TGTGCCAGCAGCTCATCGGGAGGAGGAATAGATACGCAGTATTTT
few,TRBD1,TRBJ2-7,TRBV30,CAWIAGQGAYEQYF,TGTGCCTGGATCGCGGGACAGGGGGCGTACGAGCAGTACTTC
-,-,TRBJ2-7,TRBV9,CASSPYGTTTYEQYF,TGTGCCAGCAGCCCATACGGGACGACAACCTACGAGCAGTACTTC
many,-,TRBJ1-3,TRBV20-1,CSAGDRSSGNTIYF,TGCAGTGCTGGGGACCGCAGCTCTGGAAACACCATATATTTT
-,-,TRBJ1-2,TRBV19,CATHSGGRTLNYGYTF,TGTGCCACCCATTCCGGGGGGCGGACTCTTAACTATGGCTACACCTTC